This T cell receptor (beta chain) was observed in a study of chemoradiotherapy in HPV16-positive cancers. Study as a whole: A couple of HPV16-positive patients' cells yielded candidate HPV-specific clones and common motifs.

Repertoires were generated with immunoSEQ multiplex PCR, while TCRdb's copy carries only in-frame clones and drops some. This sample has some 25,000 clones, with more than 80% found just once. Trimming pared 0 bases from V and 8 bases from J, leaving 11 bases between. Germline V gives CDR1 SGHRS, CDR2 YFSETQ. The CDR3 loop spans 14 amino acids. Of note for this clone: What it binds is not known.

The study, taken as a whole, reports: Candidate HPV-specific clones and E7-related TCR motifs grew in tumor during treatment. HPV-responsive T-cell expansion during chemoradiotherapy was linked to improved recurrence-free survival in HPV16-positive patients.

Repertoires were sampled repeatedly during chemoradiotherapy. The clonotype comes from a human donor with HPV-associated anogenital cancer. The V call is TRBV5-1, the J call TRBJ1-4; TRBD1 might be the D (5 bases). Sequencing was performed on blood, taken from a patient who underwent chemoradiotherapy. CDR3 coding DNA: TGCGCCAGCAGCTTGGTTCAGGGAGACGAAAAACTGTTTTTT. It is translated as CASSLVQGDEKLFF.